Listed here are 15 T cell receptor beta chains from one sample, sequenced in a study of sequential checkpoint blockade in melanoma. Data came from immunoSEQ multiplex PCR; TCRdb stores just in-frame clones and leaves some out. The sample lists around 4,500 clones; 55% were seen once. Noted treatment: randomized to nivolumab then ipilimumab (arm A) or the reverse (arm B). The sequencing here drew on CD8+ T cells sorted from blood (inferred from file names), taken from a patient given nivolumab and ipilimumab in sequence. The receptors stem from a human donor with melanoma.

The chain links TRBV29-1 to TRBJ2-3; 10 bases are shared with TRBD2. J lost 2 bases, V lost 4 bases, and 6 bases had no gene match. The germline V gene has CDR1 SQVTM and CDR2 ANQGSEA. The CDR3 runs 15 residues. The CDR3 loop reads CSVVSGREYTDTQYF. DNA for the CDR3: TGCAGCGTTGTGAGCGGGAGGGAATACACAGATACGCAGTATTTT.

This rearrangement joins TRBV13 to TRBJ2-5; a possible D gene is TRBD2 (5 bases). Germline V gene lookup returns CDR1 PRHDT and CDR2 FYEKMQ (reference sequence). This CDR3 contains 14 residues. The germline V and J ends were trimmed by 5 bases and 5 bases, with 15 bases remaining between them. The CDR3 loop reads CASSAGMGEETQYF. CDR3 bases: TGTGCCAGCAGCGCTGGTATGGGAGAGGAGACCCAGTACTTC.

The rearrangement joins TRBV6-1 to TRBJ1-5; D is unclear. Germline loops: CDR1 MNHNS, CDR2 SASEGT. The CDR3 is made up of 14 amino acids. Trimming left V 5 bases short and J 7 bases short, with 15 bases between. In DNA form, the CDR3 reads TGTGCCAGCAGTTCCAGTTTTACCACCCAGCCCCAGCATTTT. Its translation is CASSSSFTTQPQHF.

The V call is TRBV9, the J call TRBJ2-1; 8 bases are a match to TRBD2. The CDR3 sequence is 12 residues long. J was trimmed by 10 bases and V by 4 bases; bases with no gene match: 4. Germline CDR1 is SGDLS and CDR2 is YYNGEE. The chain's CDR3 is CASSTSSGEQFF. The CDR3 region has the DNA TGTGCCAGCAGCACCTCTAGCGGGGAGCAGTTCTTC.

In this sample, this clone turned up once. The J gene is TRBJ2-5, the V gene TRBV9; 9 bases align to TRBD2. V lost 3 bases and J lost 5; bases outside the gene matches: 11. CDR1 SGDLS and CDR2 YYNGEE come from the germline V gene. The CDR3 totals 16 residues. Here the CDR3 DNA reads TGTGCCAGCAGCGCGGACGGTAGCGGGAGACGGGAGACCCAGTACTTC. The encoded protein is CASSADGSGRRETQYF.

This chain connects TRBV15 to TRBJ2-5, with 8 bases lining up with TRBD1. V was clipped by 3 bases and J by 5 bases; unmatched bases: 8. Per germline, CDR1 LNHNV and CDR2 YYDKDF (reference sequence). The CDR3 runs 15 residues. The CDR3 DNA reads TGTGCCACCAGCAGTTCAGACAGGGGTGGGGAGACCCAGTACTTC. Translation: CATSSSDRGGETQYF.

The chain couples TRBV12-5 to TRBJ1-1; D is uncertain. Germline assignment: CDR1 LGHNT and CDR2 FRNRAP. This CDR3 contains 13 residues. V lost 4 bases to trimming and J lost 7 bases, with 13 bases between them. The CDR3: CASGSPPELEAFF. The CDR3 DNA sequence: TGTGCTAGTGGTTCCCCACCCGAGCTTGAAGCTTTCTTT.

The chain is built from TRBV29-1 and TRBJ2-6; 9 nucleotides match TRBD1. CDR3 length: 16 residues. The germline gives CDR1 SQVTM, CDR2 ANQGSEA. The V gene end was trimmed by 4 bases and the J gene end by 4 bases; junction bases not matched to a gene: 8. This CDR3 is CSVGGTGPSGANVLTF. The CDR3 DNA reads TGCAGCGTTGGGGGGACAGGGCCCTCCGGGGCCAACGTCCTGACTTTC.

This rearrangement joins TRBV2 to TRBJ2-1; 7 nucleotides line up with TRBD1. From germline, CDR1 is SNHLY and CDR2 FYNNEI. The junction had 6 bases not matched to a gene; V was cut back by 9 bases and J by 4 bases. This CDR3 region has 13 residues. CDR3 protein: CARRDSLYNEQFF. In nucleotides, the CDR3 is TGTGCCAGACGGGACAGCCTATACAATGAGCAGTTCTTC.

This clone was counted a single time. The chain is built from TRBV5-1 and TRBJ2-3; 8 nucleotides agree with TRBD2. V was pared by 0 bases and J by 0 bases, with 18 bases of the junction left unmatched. CDR3 length: 21 residues. Germline V gene sequence: CDR1 SGHRS, CDR2 YFSETQ. This CDR3 is CASSLGIAQTSGSLSTDTQYF. CDR3 bases: TGCGCCAGCAGCTTGGGTATCGCGCAAACTAGCGGTAGCCTAAGCACAGATACGCAGTATTTT.

There are a few counts of this clone. The rearrangement links TRBV7-9 to TRBJ2-7; 9 bases map to TRBD1. This CDR3 comprises 15 residues. CDR1 is SEHNR, CDR2 FQNEAQ, per germline (reference sequence). The junction had 8 bases not matched to a gene; V was cut back by 5 bases and J by 3 bases. The CDR3 sequence is CASSPKQGAIYEQYF. In DNA form, the CDR3 reads TGTGCCAGCAGCCCCAAACAGGGGGCAATCTACGAGCAGTACTTC.

Only a few counts were recorded for this clone. The chain joins TRBV7-8 to TRBJ2-1; D possibly corresponds to TRBD2 (5 bases). CDR3 length equals 15 residues. V lost 5 bases to trimming and J lost 0 bases, with 11 bases between them. The germline CDR1 and CDR2 sequences are SGHVS and FQNEAQ. Written as DNA, the CDR3 is TGTGCCAGCAGCCTGGACTCGAGCTCCTACAATGAGCAGTTCTTC. Protein: CASSLDSSSYNEQFF.

This clone has more than one count but fewer than ten. The CDR3 is CASSPGGEQFF. The CDR3 DNA reads TGTGCCAGCAGCCCCGGGGGGGAGCAGTTCTTC. J is TRBJ2-1 and V is TRBV6-5; 7 bases are shared with TRBD2. Germline V gene data show CDR1 as MNHEY and CDR2 as SVGAGI. J lost 10 bases, V lost 6 bases, and 3 bases had no gene match. This CDR3 has 11 residues.

The chain uses TRBV6-1 and TRBJ2-7, with a tentative D call TRBD1 (6 bases). V lost 7 bases and J lost 6, with 16 bases in between. The CDR3 spans 13 residues. In germline, CDR1 is MNHNS, CDR2 SASEGT. DNA for the CDR3: TGTGCCAGCATGAAAACAGGGACCCCCGAGCAGTACTTC. As protein: CASMKTGTPEQYF.

The chain is built from TRBV9 and TRBJ1-2; TRBD1 might be the D (5 bases). The CDR3 spans 15 residues. Trimming shortened V by 2 bases and J by 4 bases, and 15 bases separated the two germline ends. Germline V gives CDR1 SGDLS, CDR2 YYNGEE. CDR3 protein: CASSVRAAGGYGYTF. The CDR3, as DNA: TGTGCCAGCAGCGTGAGGGCGGCGGGGGGCTATGGCTACACCTTC. Based on the CDR3 plus reference TRBV9 and TRBJ1-2, the full variable domain is DSGVTQTPKHLITATGQRVTLRCSPRSGDLSVYWYQQSLDQGLQFLIQYYNGEERAKGNILERFSAQQFPDLHSELNLSSLELGDSALYFCASSVRAAGGYGYTFGSGTRLTVV.